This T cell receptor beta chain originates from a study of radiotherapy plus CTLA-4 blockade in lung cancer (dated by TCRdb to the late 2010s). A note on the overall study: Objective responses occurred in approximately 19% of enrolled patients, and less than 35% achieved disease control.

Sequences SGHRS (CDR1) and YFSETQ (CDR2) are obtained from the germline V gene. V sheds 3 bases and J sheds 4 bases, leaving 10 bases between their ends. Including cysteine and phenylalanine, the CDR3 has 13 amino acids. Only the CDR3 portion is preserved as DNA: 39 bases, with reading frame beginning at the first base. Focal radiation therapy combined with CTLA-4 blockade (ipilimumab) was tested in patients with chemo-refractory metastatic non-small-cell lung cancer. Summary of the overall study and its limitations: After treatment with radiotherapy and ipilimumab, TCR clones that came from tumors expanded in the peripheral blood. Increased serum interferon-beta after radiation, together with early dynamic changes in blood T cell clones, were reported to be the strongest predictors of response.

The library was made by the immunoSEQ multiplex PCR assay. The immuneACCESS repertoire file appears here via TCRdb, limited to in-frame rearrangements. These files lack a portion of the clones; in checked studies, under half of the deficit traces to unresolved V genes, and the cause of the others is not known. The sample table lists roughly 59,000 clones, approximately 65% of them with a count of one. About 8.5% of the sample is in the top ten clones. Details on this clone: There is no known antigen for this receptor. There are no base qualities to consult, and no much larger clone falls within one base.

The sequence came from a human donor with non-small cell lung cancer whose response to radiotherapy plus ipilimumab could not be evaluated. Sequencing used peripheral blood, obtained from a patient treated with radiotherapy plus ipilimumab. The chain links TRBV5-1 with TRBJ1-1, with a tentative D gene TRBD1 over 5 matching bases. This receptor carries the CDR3 CASSWGLGTEAFF. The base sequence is TGCGCCAGCAGCTGGGGCCTAGGCACTGAAGCTTTCTTT.